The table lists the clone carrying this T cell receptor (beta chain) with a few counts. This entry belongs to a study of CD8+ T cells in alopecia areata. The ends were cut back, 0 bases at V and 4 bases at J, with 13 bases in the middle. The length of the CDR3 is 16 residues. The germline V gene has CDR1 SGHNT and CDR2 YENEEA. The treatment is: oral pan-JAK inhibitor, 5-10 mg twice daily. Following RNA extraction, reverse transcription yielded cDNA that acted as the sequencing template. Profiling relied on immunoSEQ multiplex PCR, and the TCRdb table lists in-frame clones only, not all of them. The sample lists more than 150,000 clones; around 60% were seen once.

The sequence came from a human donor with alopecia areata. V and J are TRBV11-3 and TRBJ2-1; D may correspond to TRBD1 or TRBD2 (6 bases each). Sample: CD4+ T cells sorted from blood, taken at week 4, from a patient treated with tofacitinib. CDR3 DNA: TGTGCCAGCAGCTTAGATTTGGAGGGGGGATACAATGAGCAGTTCTTC. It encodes CASSLDLEGGYNEQFF.